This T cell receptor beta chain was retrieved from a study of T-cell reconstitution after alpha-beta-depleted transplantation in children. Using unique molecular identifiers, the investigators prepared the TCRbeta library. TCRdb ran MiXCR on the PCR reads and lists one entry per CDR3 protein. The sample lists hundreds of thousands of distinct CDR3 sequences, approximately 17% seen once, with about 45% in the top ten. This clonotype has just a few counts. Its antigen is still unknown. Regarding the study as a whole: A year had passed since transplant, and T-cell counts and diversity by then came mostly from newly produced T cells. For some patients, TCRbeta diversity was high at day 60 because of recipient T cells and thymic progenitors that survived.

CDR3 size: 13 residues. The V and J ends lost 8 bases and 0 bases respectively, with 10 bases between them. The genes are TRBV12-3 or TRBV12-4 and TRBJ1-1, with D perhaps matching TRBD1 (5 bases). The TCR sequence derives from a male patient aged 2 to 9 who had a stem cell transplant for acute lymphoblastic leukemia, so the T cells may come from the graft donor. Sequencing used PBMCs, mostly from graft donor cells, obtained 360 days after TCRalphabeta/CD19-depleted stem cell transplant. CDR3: CASEMTVNTEAFF. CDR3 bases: TGTGCCAGCGAAATGACAGTGAACACTGAAGCTTTCTTT.